This T cell receptor (beta chain) was sequenced for a study of blood T cell repertoires in COVID-19. CDR3 length equals 16 residues. The germline gives CDR1 SNHLY, CDR2 FYNNEI. V lost 2 bases to trimming and J lost 2 bases; unmatched junction nucleotides: 3. The table lists this clone with a few counts. Data came from immunoSEQ multiplex PCR; TCRdb stores just in-frame clones and leaves some out. This sample yields 100,000 to 120,000 clones, of which 85% are seen a single time; 4% to 5% belongs to the top ten. This sequence originates from a man aged 45-60 years with acute or convalescent COVID-19. V usage is TRBV2 and J usage is TRBJ2-6; 7 bases are shared with TRBD2. The sequenced sample consisted of peripheral blood. The CDR3 protein is CASSELAGAGANVLTF. Written as DNA, the CDR3 is TGTGCCAGCAGTGAATTGGCGGGGGCTGGGGCCAACGTCCTGACTTTC.